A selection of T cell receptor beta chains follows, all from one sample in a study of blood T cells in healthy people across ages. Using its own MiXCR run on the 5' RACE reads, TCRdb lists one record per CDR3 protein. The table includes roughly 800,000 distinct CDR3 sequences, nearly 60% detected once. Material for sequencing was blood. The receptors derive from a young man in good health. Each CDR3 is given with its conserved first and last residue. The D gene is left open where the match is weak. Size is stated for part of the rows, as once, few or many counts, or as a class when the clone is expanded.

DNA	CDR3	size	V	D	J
TGTGCCAGCGGGGACGGACAGCTTTCCCATGAGCAGTTCTTC	CASGDGQLSHEQFF	NA	TRBV6-5	NA	TRBJ2-1
TGCAGTGCTAGAGATCTCCTAGCGGGAAACACCGGGGAGCTGTTTTTT	CSARDLLAGNTGELFF	NA	TRBV20-1	TRBD2	TRBJ2-2
TGTGCCAGCAGCTTCGGACAGACTGAAGCTTTCTTT	CASSFGQTEAFF	many	TRBV6-1	NA	TRBJ1-1
TGCAGCGTTGGTTTGACTCAGGACAACATTCAGTACTTC	CSVGLTQDNIQYF	few	TRBV29-1	NA	TRBJ2-4
TGTGCCAGCAGCACACAGGGTCCCTATAATTCACCCCTCCACTTT	CASSTQGPYNSPLHF	NA	TRBV11-2	NA	TRBJ1-6
TGCGCCAGCAGTGAGGTCGGGAGGGCGTACGAGCAGTACTTC	CASSEVGRAYEQYF	few	TRBV10-2	TRBD2	TRBJ2-7
TGTGCCAGCAGCCGCCCGAGCGGGGGCTACAATGAGCAGTTCTTC	CASSRPSGGYNEQFF	NA	TRBV11-2	TRBD2	TRBJ2-1
TGCGCCAGCAGCTTTCTCGGCGGCCGTGGCTACACCTTC	CASSFLGGRGYTF	NA	TRBV5-1	NA	TRBJ1-2
TGTGCCAGCACCACAGGCAGGGTAGCGGGGGACAATGAGCAGTTCTTC	CASTTGRVAGDNEQFF	few	TRBV7-2	TRBD2	TRBJ2-1
TGTGCCAGCAGCCAGACCCGACTAGCGGGTTACAATGAGCAGTTCTTC	CASSQTRLAGYNEQFF	NA	TRBV7-8	TRBD2	TRBJ2-1
TGTGCCAGCAGCCCCCTGGGACTAGCGGGCAATGAGCAGTTCTTC	CASSPLGLAGNEQFF	many	TRBV11-2	TRBD2	TRBJ2-1
TGTGCCAGCAGCCTTGGGACATTACTAAACGAGCAGTACTTC	CASSLGTLLNEQYF	NA	TRBV11-2	NA	TRBJ2-7